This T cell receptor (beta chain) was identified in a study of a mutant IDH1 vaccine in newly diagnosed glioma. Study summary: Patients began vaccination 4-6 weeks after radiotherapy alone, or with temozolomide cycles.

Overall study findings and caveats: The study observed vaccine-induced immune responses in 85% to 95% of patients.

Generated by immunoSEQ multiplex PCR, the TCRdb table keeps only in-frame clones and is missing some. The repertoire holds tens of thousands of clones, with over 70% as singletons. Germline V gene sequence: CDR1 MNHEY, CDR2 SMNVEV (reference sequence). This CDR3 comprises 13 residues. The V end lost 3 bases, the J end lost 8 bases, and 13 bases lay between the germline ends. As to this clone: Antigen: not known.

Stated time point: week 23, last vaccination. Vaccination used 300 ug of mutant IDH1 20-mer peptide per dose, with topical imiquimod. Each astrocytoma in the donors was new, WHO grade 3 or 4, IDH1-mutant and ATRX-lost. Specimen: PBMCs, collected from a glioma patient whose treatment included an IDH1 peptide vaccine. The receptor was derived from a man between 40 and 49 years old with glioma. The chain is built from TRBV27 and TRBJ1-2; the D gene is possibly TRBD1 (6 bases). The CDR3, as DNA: TGTGCCAGCAGTTTCGCGGGGGCTGGGGGCTACACCTTC. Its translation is CASSFAGAGGYTF.